What follows are 22 T cell receptor beta chains derived from one specimen sequenced in a study of T cells expressing NK-cell markers. TCRdb reprocessed the 5' RACE reads; each CDR3 protein has one entry and no DNA is given. This sample's table reports about 400,000 distinct CDR3 sequences. Input material: blood T cells: a sorted CD56 or NKG2C T cell subset, CD4+ or CD8+ T cells, or bulk PBMC T cells (not recorded which). These receptors came from a woman aged 50 to 60 in good health.

This chain links TRBV12-3 or TRBV12-4 with TRBJ2-3; without DNA, the TCRdb call of TRBD1 cannot be checked. CDR3 length: 17 amino acids. This CDR3 is CASSPPPRRSNTDTQYF.

This chain uses TRBV7-9 with TRBJ2-6; TCRdb outputs TRBD1, but without DNA this stays unchecked. The germline V gene has CDR1 SEHNR and CDR2 FQNEAQ (reference sequence). This CDR3 has 16 amino acids. The CDR3 spells CASSFDRGRFANVLTF.

This sequence joins TRBV20-1 and TRBJ2-2. CDR1 is DFQATT and CDR2 is SNEGSKA in the germline V gene (reference sequence). The CDR3 runs 14 residues. This chain's CDR3 is CSARVANPTGELFF.

V gene TRBV12-3 or TRBV12-4 combines with J gene TRBJ2-1; TCRdb selects TRBD2, and the lack of DNA leaves this call unchecked. The CDR3 runs 16 residues. The CDR3 loop reads CASSLTGLAEYNEQFF.

The CDR3 sequence: CASSLGGTSGSRDNEQFF. The gene calls are TRBV11-2 and TRBJ2-1; TCRdb calls TRBD2, which cannot be checked without DNA. Per germline, CDR1 SGHAT and CDR2 FQNNGV. This CDR3 region has 18 residues.

The genes are TRBV5-1 and TRBJ1-6; TCRdb's D gene call, TRBD1, goes unchecked for lack of DNA. This CDR3 comprises 14 residues. CDR1 and CDR2 (germline): SGHRS, YFSETQ. This CDR3 is CASSRTGLDSPLHF. Full variable domain (missing parts from reference TRBV5-1 and TRBJ1-6): KAGVTQTPRYLIKTRGQQVTLSCSPISGHRSVSWYQQTPGQGLQFLFEYFSETQRNKGNFPGRFSGRQFSNSRSEMNVSTLELGDSALYLCASSRTGLDSPLHFGNGTRLTVT.

The chain employs TRBV30 and TRBJ2-2; the D call of TRBD2 rests on TCRdb alone, since no DNA is present to check it. CDR1 is GTSNPN, CDR2 SVGIG, per germline (reference sequence). The length of the CDR3 is 15 residues. The CDR3 spells CAWRSSGRISGELFF.

The chain employs TRBV18 and TRBJ2-3; without DNA, the TCRdb call of TRBD2 cannot be checked. Per germline, CDR1 KGHSH and CDR2 LQKENI. The CDR3 has 17 residues. CDR3 sequence: CASSPGTSVPITDTQYF.

J is TRBJ1-1 and V is TRBV7-9. Germline V lookup: CDR1 SEHNR, CDR2 FQNEAQ (reference sequence). CDR3 length equals 14 residues. The CDR3 loop is CASSTFGEYTEAFF.

This rearrangement joins TRBV5-1 to TRBJ1-1; TCRdb indicates TRBD1, and absent DNA this call remains unverified. The germline V gene has CDR1 SGHRS and CDR2 YFSETQ. The CDR3 length is 13 residues. The CDR3: CASRGGGDTEAFF.

This sequence joins TRBV20-1 and TRBJ2-1; absent DNA, TCRdb's TRBD2 call cannot be checked. Germline V CDR1 and CDR2: DFQATT, SNEGSKA (reference sequence). The CDR3 spans 14 residues. The CDR3 spells CSARTSGKGNEQFF.

This sequence joins TRBV5-8 and TRBJ2-7. This CDR3 is 11 amino acids long. Germline assignment: CDR1 SGHTS and CDR2 YDEGEE. CDR3 residues: CASTLSYEQYF.

This chain uses TRBV12-3 or TRBV12-4 with TRBJ2-2. The CDR3 is 14 amino acids. CDR3 sequence reads: CASSFKGNTGELFF.

V is TRBV29-1 and J is TRBJ2-3; TCRdb gives TRBD2 as the D gene, but with no DNA this cannot be confirmed. This CDR3 has 16 residues. The germline V gene has CDR1 SQVTM and CDR2 ANQGSEA. CDR3 protein: CSVPGLAGGPPDTQYF.

The chain combines TRBV7-8 with TRBJ2-7; TCRdb selects TRBD1, and the lack of DNA leaves this call unchecked. Germline values: CDR1 SGHVS, CDR2 FQNEAQ. This CDR3 has 14 residues. The CDR3 sequence is CASSSGTGVYEQYF.

The rearrangement links TRBV3-1 to TRBJ1-2. Germline-derived CDR1 and CDR2 are LGHDT and YNNKEL (reference sequence). CDR3 length: 13 amino acids. The CDR3 protein is CASSQGAGGGYTF.

This sequence joins TRBV20-1 and TRBJ1-2. Per the germline V gene, CDR1 is DFQATT and CDR2 is SNEGSKA (reference sequence). The CDR3 runs 11 residues. This CDR3 is CSASSLQGYTF.

V is TRBV7-2 and J is TRBJ2-3; no DNA is available, so the TRBD2 call from TCRdb remains unchecked. The length of the CDR3 is 17 residues. Germline V gene sequence: CDR1 SGHTA, CDR2 FQGNSA. CDR3 amino acids: CASSLEYGGSKTDTQYF.

The chain carries TRBV4-2 and TRBJ2-5; TCRdb's assignment of TRBD2 cannot be checked, as there is no DNA. The germline gives CDR1 LGHNA, CDR2 YNFKEQ. The CDR3 is made up of 15 amino acids. This CDR3 reads CASSQSTSGWETQYF.

The chain combines TRBV27 with TRBJ2-1; lacking DNA, the TRBD2 call made by TCRdb goes unchecked. Germline lookup yields CDR1 MNHEY and CDR2 SMNVEV (reference sequence). CDR3 length equals 16 residues. The CDR3 here is CASSQQRGILYNEQFF.

The chain couples TRBV12-3 or TRBV12-4 to TRBJ1-5; the TCRdb D gene call, TRBD1, has no DNA to confirm it. The CDR3 has 14 amino acids. The CDR3 sequence: CASSSQGAWQPQHF.

The V and J genes are TRBV4-1 and TRBJ2-7; TCRdb's D call of TRBD1 is untestable without DNA. Germline lookup yields CDR1 MGHRA and CDR2 YSYEKL. CDR3 length: 15 amino acids. CDR3 amino acids: CASSPGEGAALEQYF.